This T cell receptor (beta chain) was captured by sequencing in a study of human T cells and chemical hapten exposure. Broader study findings: Those TCRs sitting above 1 in 1000 frequency stayed the same with DPC sensitization.

Sequencing started from total RNA isolated from unfractionated whole blood. Individual cDNA molecules each carried unique molecular identifiers attached by the library. In the study's own analysis: Counts of TCRs in each sample centred on a median of approximately 100,000 and extended from about 24,000 to 680,000. TCRdb fed the 5' RACE reads into MiXCR, producing one record per CDR3 protein. The V and J calls and clone size come from TCRdb's table, not from the authors' own analysis. The sample has under 150,000 distinct CDR3 sequences, more than 15% seen once. On this clonotype: Its antigen is as yet unknown.

Between the trimmed V and J ends, which lost 2 bases and 8 bases, there was a span of 10 bases. In germline, CDR1 is SGHTA, CDR2 FQGNSA. This CDR3 region has 13 residues. The rearrangement uses TRBV7-2 and TRBJ2-1; no clear D. This sequence originates from a human donor in good health. The CDR3: CASSLNNHYEQFF. The CDR3 DNA reads TGTGCCAGCAGCTTAAACAACCACTATGAGCAGTTCTTC.